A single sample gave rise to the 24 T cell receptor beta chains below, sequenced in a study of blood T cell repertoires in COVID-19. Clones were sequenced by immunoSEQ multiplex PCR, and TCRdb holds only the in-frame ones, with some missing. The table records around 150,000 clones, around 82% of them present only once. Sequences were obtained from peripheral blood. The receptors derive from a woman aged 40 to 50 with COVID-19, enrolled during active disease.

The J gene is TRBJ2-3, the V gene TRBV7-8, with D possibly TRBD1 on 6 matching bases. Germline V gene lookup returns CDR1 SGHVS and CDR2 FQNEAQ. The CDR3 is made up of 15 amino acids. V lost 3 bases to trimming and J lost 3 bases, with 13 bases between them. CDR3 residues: CASSFTGYGTDTQYF. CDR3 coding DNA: TGTGCCAGCAGCTTCACAGGGTACGGGACAGATACGCAGTATTTT.

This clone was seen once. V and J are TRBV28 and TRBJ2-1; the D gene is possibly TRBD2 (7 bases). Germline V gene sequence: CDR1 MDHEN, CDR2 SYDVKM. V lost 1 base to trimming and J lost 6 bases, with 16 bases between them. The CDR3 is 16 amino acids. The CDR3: CASSLSGEGPTNEQFF. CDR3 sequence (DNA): TGTGCCAGCAGTTTATCAGGGGAGGGCCCCACCAATGAGCAGTTCTTC.

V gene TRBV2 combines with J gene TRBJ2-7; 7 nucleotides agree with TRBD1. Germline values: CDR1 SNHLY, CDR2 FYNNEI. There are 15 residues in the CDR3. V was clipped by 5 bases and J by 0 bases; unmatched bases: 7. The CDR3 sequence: CASSSDRATSYEQYV. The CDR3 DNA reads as TGTGCCAGCAGTTCCGACAGGGCTACCTCCTACGAGCAGTACGTC.

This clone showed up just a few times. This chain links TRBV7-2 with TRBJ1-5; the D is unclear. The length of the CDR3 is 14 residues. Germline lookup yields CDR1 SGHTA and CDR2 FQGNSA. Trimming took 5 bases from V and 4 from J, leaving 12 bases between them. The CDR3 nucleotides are TGTGCCAGCAGCATCCGGGAGGGTAATCAGCCCCAGCATTTT. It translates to CASSIREGNQPQHF.

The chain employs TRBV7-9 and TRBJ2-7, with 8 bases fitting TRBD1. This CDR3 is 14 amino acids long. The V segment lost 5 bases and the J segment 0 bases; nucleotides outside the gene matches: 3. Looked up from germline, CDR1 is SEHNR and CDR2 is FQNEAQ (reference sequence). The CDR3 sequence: CASSTGGSSYEQYF. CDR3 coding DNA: TGTGCCAGCAGCACAGGGGGGTCCTCCTACGAGCAGTACTTC.

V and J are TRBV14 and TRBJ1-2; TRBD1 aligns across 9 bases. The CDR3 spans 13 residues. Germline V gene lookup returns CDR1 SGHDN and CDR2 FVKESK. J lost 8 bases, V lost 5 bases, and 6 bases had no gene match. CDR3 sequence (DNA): TGTGCCAGCAGCGGACAGGGGCTATGGGGCTACACCTTC. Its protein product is CASSGQGLWGYTF.

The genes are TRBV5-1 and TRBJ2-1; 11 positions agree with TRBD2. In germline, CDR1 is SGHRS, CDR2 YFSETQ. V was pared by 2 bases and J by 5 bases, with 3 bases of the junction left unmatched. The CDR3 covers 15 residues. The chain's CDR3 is CASSLTSGSHNEQFF. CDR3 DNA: TGCGCCAGCAGCTTAACTAGCGGGAGCCACAATGAGCAGTTCTTC.

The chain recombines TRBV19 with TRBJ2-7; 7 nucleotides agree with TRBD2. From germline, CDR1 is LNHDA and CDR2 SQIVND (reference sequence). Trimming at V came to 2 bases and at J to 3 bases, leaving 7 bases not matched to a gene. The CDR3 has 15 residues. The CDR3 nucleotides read TGTGCCAGTAGTATATATGGAACGGGAGGCTACGAGCAGTACTTC. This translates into CASSIYGTGGYEQYF. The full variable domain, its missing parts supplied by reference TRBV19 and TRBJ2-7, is DGGITQSPKYLFRKEGQNVTLSCEQNLNHDAMYWYRQDPGQGLRLIYYSQIVNDFQKGDIAEGYSVSREKKESFPLTVTSAQKNPTAFYLCASSIYGTGGYEQYFGPGTRLTVT.

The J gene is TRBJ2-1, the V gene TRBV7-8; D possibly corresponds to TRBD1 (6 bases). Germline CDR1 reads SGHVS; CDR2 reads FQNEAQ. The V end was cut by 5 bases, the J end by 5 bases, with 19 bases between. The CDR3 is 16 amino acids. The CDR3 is CASSRNDRTLHNEQFF. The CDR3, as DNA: TGTGCCAGCAGCCGCAACGACAGGACGCTACACAATGAGCAGTTCTTC.

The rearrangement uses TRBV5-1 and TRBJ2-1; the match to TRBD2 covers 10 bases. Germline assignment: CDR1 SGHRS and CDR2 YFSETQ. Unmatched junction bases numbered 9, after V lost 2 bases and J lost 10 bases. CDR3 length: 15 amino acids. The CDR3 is CASSLLAGSAWEQFF. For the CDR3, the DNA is TGCGCCAGCAGCTTACTAGCGGGATCTGCCTGGGAGCAGTTCTTC.

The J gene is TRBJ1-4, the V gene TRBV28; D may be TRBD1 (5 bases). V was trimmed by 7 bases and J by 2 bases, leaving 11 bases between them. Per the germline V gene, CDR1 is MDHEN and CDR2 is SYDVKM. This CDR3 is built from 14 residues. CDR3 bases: TGTGCCAGCACCAGGGTACGGACTAATGAAAAACTGTTTTTT. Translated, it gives CASTRVRTNEKLFF.

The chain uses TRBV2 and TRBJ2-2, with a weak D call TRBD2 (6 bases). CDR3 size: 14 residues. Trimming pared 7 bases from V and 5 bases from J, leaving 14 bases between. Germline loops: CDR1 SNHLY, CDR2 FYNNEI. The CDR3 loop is CASKWQGGTGELFF. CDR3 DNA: TGTGCCAGCAAGTGGCAGGGAGGAACCGGGGAGCTGTTTTTT.

The DNA for the CDR3 is TGTGCCAGCAGCTTAGGGTCAGATAATTCACCCCTCCACTTT. Translated, it gives CASSLGSDNSPLHF. The chain uses TRBV7-9 and TRBJ1-6; no clear D gene. The length of the CDR3 is 14 residues. CDR1 and CDR2 (germline): SEHNR, FQNEAQ (reference sequence). Trimming removed 1 base from V and 5 bases from J, with 6 bases in between. Full variable domain (remainder filled in from reference TRBV7-9 and TRBJ1-6): DTGVSQNPRHKITKRGQNVTFRCDPISEHNRLYWYRQTLGQGPEFLTYFQNEAQLEKSRLLSDRFSAERPKGSFSTLEIQRTEQGDSAMYLCASSLGSDNSPLHFGNGTRLTVT.

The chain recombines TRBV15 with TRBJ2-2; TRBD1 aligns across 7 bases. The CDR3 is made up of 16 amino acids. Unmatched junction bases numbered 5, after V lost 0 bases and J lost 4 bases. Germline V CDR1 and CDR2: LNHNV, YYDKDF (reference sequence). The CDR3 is CATSRDPPGGTGELFF. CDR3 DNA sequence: TGTGCCACCAGCAGAGATCCCCCAGGGGGCACCGGGGAGCTGTTTTTT.

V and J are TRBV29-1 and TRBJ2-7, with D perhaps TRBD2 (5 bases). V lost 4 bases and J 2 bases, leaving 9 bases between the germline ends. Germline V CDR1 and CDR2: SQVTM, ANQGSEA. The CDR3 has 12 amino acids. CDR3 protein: CSVARGTYEQYF. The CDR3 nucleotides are TGCAGCGTTGCCCGGGGAACCTACGAGCAGTACTTC.

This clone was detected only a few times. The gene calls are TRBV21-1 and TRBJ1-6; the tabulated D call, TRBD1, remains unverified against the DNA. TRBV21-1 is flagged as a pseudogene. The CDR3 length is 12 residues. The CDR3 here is CASNSQGSPLHF. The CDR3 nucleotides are TGTGCCAGCAACTCACAGGGTTCACCCCTCCACTTT.

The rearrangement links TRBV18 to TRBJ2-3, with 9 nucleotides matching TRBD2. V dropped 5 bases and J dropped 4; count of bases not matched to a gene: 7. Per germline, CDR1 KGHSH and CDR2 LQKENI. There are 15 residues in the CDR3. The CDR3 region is CASSSGSGRSDTQYF. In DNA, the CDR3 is TGTGCCAGCTCATCCGGTAGCGGGAGATCAGATACGCAGTATTTT. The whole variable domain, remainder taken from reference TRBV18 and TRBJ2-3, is NAGVMQNPRHLVRRRGQEARLRCSPMKGHSHVYWYRQLPEEGLKFMVYLQKENIIDESGMPKERFSAEFPKEGPSILRIQQVVRGDSAAYFCASSSGSGRSDTQYFGPGTRLTVL.

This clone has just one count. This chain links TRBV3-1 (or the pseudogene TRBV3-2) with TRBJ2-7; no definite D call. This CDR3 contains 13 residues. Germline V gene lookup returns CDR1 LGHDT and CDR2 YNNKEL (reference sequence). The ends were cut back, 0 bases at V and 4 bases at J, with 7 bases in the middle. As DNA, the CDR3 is TGTGCCAGCAGCCAAGATCCCTCTTACGAGCAGTACTTC. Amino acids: CASSQDPSYEQYF.

The CDR3 bases are TGCGCCAGCAGCTTGTACGCAACCAGGGACGAGCAGTACTTC. It translates to CASSLYATRDEQYF. The chain carries TRBV5-1 and TRBJ2-7, with D possibly matching TRBD1 (5 bases). The germline CDR1 and CDR2 sequences are SGHRS and YFSETQ. The CDR3 consists of 14 residues. Trimming cost V 1 base and J 5 bases, with 13 bases left between them. The full variable domain, completed using reference TRBV5-1 and TRBJ2-7, is KAGVTQTPRYLIKTRGQQVTLSCSPISGHRSVSWYQQTPGQGLQFLFEYFSETQRNKGNFPGRFSGRQFSNSRSEMNVSTLELGDSALYLCASSLYATRDEQYFGPGTRLTVT.

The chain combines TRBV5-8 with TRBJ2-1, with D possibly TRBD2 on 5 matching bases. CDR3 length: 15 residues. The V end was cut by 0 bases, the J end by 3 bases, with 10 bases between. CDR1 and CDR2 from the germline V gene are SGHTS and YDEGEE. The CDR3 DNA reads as TGTGCCAGCAGCTTGGGGGAGACCTACTACAATGAGCAGTTCTTC. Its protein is CASSLGETYYNEQFF.

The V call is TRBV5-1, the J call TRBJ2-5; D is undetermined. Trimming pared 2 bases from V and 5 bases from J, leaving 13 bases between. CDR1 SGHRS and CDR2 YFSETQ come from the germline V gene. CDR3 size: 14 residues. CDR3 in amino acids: CASSFGPGRETQYF. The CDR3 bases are TGCGCCAGCAGCTTTGGCCCAGGTCGGGAGACCCAGTACTTC.

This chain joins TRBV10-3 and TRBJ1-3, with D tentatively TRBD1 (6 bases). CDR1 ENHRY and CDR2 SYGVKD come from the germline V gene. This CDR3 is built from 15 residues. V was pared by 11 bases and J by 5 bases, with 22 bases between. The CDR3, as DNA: TGTGCCTCCCGCCCGTCAGGGGTGCGAAGAAACACCATATATTTT. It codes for CASRPSGVRRNTIYF.

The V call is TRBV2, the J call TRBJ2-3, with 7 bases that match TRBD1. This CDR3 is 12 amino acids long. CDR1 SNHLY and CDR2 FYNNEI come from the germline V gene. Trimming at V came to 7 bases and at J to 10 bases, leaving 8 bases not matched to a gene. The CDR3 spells CASTAQGYSQYF. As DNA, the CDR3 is TGTGCCAGCACAGCACAGGGGTATTCGCAGTATTTT.

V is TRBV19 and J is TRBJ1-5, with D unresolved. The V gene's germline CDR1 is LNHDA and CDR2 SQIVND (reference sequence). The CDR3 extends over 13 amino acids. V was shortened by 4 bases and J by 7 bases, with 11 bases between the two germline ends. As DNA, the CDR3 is TGTGCCAGTAGTACCGCAAATAGCCAGCCCCAGCATTTT. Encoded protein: CASSTANSQPQHF. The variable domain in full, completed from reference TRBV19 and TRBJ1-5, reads DGGITQSPKYLFRKEGQNVTLSCEQNLNHDAMYWYRQDPGQGLRLIYYSQIVNDFQKGDIAEGYSVSREKKESFPLTVTSAQKNPTAFYLCASSTANSQPQHFGDGTRLSIL.